This TCR beta chain came from a study of long-term antiretroviral therapy in people with HIV. The cryopreserved samples used held about 0.95-10 million PBMC prior to extraction of DNA. Run at survey level, the immunoSEQ assay was version v3.0. TCRdb keeps only in-frame clones here, not all; method: immunoSEQ multiplex PCR. The table includes 9,500 to 15,000 clones, 82% detected once. The CDR3 runs to 13 residues. Germline assignment: CDR1 MNHEY and CDR2 SMNVEV (reference sequence). J gave up 6 bases and V 6 bases, and 4 bases lay outside the gene matches. Comment on this clone: Its specificity is not known.

Study results and limitations: HIV repertoires covered narrower CDR3 length ranges than controls did. Pre-ART clonal expansions dominated every time point's repertoire. With ART, diversity went up but was still lower than in transplant donor controls.

Material: unsorted PBMCs, obtained about 8 years after starting antiretroviral therapy. The rearrangement uses TRBV27 and TRBJ2-7; TRBD1 aligns across 11 bases. The TCR sequence derives from a man aged 45-60 years with HIV. The CDR3 here is CASSGTGGSEQYF. Here the CDR3 DNA reads TGTGCCAGCAGCGGGACAGGGGGGAGCGAGCAGTACTTC.